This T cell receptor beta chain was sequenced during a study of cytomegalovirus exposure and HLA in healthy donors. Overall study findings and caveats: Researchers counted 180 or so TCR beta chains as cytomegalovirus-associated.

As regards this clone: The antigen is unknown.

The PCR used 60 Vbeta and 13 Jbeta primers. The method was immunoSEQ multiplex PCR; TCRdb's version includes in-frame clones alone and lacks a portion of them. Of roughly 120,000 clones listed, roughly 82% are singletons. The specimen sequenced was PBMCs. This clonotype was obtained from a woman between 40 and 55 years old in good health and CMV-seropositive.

CDR3 nucleotide sequence: TGTGCCAGCAGTCTCGGGCCGGGGGGGGGTACGCAGTATTTT. Its translation: CASSLGPGGGTQYF. The J gene is TRBJ2-3, the V gene TRBV6-6, with TRBD2 matching 8 bases. Germline loops: CDR1 MNHNY, CDR2 SVGAGI (reference sequence). There are 14 residues in the CDR3. J lost 8 bases, V lost 5 bases, and 9 bases had no gene match.